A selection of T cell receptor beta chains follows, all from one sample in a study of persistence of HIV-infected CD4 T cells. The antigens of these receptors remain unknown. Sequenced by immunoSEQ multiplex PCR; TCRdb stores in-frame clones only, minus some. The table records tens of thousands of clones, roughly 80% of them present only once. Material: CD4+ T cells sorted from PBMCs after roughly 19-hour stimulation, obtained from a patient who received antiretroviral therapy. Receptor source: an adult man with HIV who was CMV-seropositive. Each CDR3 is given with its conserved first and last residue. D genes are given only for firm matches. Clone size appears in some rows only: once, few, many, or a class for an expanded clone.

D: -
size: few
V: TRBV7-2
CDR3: CASSLRQGLGNTEAFF

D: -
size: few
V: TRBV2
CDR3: CASSDRVSSYNEQFF

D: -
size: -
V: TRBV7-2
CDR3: CASSSSLTTNIQYF

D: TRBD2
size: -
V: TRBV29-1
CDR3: CSVVLAGGRDEQYF

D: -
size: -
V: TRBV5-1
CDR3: CASSVGGDYGYTF

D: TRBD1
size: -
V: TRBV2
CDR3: CASRVTGEATEAFF

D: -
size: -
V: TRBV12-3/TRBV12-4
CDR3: CASSGDVGKLFF

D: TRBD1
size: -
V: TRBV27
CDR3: CASSPDWTGEGYTF

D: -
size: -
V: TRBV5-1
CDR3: CASSLVGVSGANVLTF

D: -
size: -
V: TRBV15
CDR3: CATGWDTEAFF

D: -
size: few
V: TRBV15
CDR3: CATSLNSNQPQHF

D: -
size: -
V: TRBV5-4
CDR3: CASSPRDFYTPSGNTIYF

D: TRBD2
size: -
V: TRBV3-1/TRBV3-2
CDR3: CASSGGLAGVAQDTDTQYF

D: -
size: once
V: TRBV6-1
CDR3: CASSDPQQAFTYEQYF

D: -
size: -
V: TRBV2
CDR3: CASGDRLRSPLHF

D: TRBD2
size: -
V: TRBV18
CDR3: CASSPRSSSGGNEQFF

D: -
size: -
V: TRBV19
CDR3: CASSTTGGHISGYTF

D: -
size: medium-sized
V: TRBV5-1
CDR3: CASSLFALVGSANTGELFF

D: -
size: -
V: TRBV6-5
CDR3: CASKGGTEAFF